This T cell receptor beta chain comes out of a study of shared clonotypes between healthy human individuals. Study-level findings and limits: A handful of donors had roughly 5% of their naive CD4 clonotypes in common. Sorted-subset sequencing was shown by rarefaction to be incomplete despite large depth.

V was clipped by 3 bases and J by 0 bases, with 8 bases between them. CDR1 MNHEY and CDR2 SMNVEV come from the germline V gene (reference sequence). The CDR3 loop spans 14 amino acids. The naive CD8 population came from CD45RO-negative cells selected for CCR7, without terminally differentiated effector memory CD45RA+ cells. A deep-level run was used for the assay. The repertoire was sequenced with immunoSEQ multiplex PCR; TCRdb's copy has only in-frame clones and lacks some. In the table there are around 2,000,000 clones, about 92% of which are singletons. With regard to this clone: Its specificity is not known. Other nucleotide sequences from this sample produce the same CDR3.

This TCR came from a man younger than 30 in good health. Some clones in this sample may be carry-over from other donors' samples. Sequences were obtained from naive CD8+ T cells from PBMCs. The gene calls are TRBV27 and TRBJ1-1; TRBD1 might be the D (5 bases). CDR3 DNA: TGTGCCAGCAGTTTTGGGACCATGAACACTGAAGCTTTCTTT. Residues: CASSFGTMNTEAFF.